This T cell receptor beta chain was identified during a study of cytomegalovirus exposure and HLA in healthy donors (dated by TCRdb to 2015 to 2018). Regarding the study in general: An earlier analysis of some 600 of the donors reported under 300 Gb of sequence data and some 110 million unique TCR beta sequences obtained from around 180 million T cells. The later analysis used no new phenotypic data to find candidate immune exposures, relying instead on TCR beta sequences and their occurrence across donors. Typing coverage varied by locus: 629-630 donors for A, B, C, DRB1 and DQB1; approximately 500 for DQA1; some 610 for DPA1; around 450 for DPB1. The study aimed to test whether cataloging public T cell receptors could reveal signatures of past pathogen exposure. In addition to the first cohort of around 670 subjects, a separate validation cohort of 120 different subjects was used. In a later genetic analysis, genome-wide SNP genotypes for 398 of the 666 donors were used, and that subset was treated as a discovery cohort. On average, around 230,000 unique TCR beta nucleotide sequences were sequenced per donor among roughly 430 genotyped donors of the cohort, with roughly 20% of those sequences being non-productive. A later analysis re-analyzed previously published TCR beta repertoires from roughly 600 donors and added high-resolution HLA genotyping to study TCR occurrence patterns. HLA typing covered class I and class II loci at four-digit resolution. Alongside the repertoire data, information on donor age, sex, ethnicity and CMV serostatus was compiled. Approximately 310 gigabases of sequencing data and around 80 million unique TCR sequences made up an early release that covered 500 to 700 HLA-typed donors. High-throughput TCR immunosequencing, statistical association of individual TCRs with disease status, and machine learning were combined to predict cytomegalovirus infection status. All discovery cohort repertoires had been generated on a single sequencing platform. Five DR-DQ haplotypes were handled as single units for association and clustering because linkage in the cohort was strong. In an earlier analysis of roughly 540 of the donors, high-throughput TCR beta sequencing was used to judge whether each TCR beta V gene segment behaved as functional or pseudogenic. Using immunosequencing, the study profiled T cell repertoires from roughly 650 subjects and related those repertoires to cytomegalovirus serostatus. The genetic ancestry cluster associated with self-reported Caucasian donors included about 84% of the 300 to 400 genotyped donors.

This clone occurred a few times. Its target antigen remains unknown. No much larger clone is present one base from it, and per-base qualities are unavailable. In total, roughly 670 healthy bone marrow donors made up the cohort. Cohort members were all nominally healthy when sampled, although unrecorded immune exposures were likely present. The donor tested CMV seronegative, placing the donor among the 350 to 400 seronegative members of the cohort. Every donor gave a peripheral blood sample, and the peripheral blood mononuclear cells from that sample were used for TCR beta sequencing. Genomic DNA extraction from the blood cell samples was performed with the Qiagen DNeasy Blood Extraction Kit. The CDR3 holds 13 amino acids from the cysteine to the phenylalanine. Left in the record is the CDR3 DNA by itself, 39 bases read in frame from the first base. The germline V gene (reference sequence) supplies CDR1 LNHDA and CDR2 SQIVND. V and J are truncated by 6 bases and 6 bases respectively, leaving an intervening sequence of 11 bases.

Paper-wide results and their limitations: Strong co-occurrence of HLA alleles, especially DR and DQ, made assigning TCR associations to individual alleles difficult. A further reported finding was that TCR beta sequences accurately predicted the HLA-A and HLA-B alleles for most subjects in the first cohort. The classifier was reported to diagnose cytomegalovirus status with high specificity and sensitivity in both the original cohort and the validation cohort. A group of highly shared sequence variants was considered likely to be a technical artifact of the sequencing pipeline. A few of the identified cytomegalovirus-associated TCR beta chains were confirmed in vitro to be specific for cytomegalovirus antigens. CMV serostatus was the only immune exposure information available for the cohort. Most CMV-associated TCR beta chains appeared to be HLA-restricted in a later analysis, and the HLA associations seemed to be driven largely by CMV exposure. A later genetic analysis associated a missense DCLRE1C variant with V-gene and J-gene trimming of TCR beta chains, and an independent cohort replicated the association. A later analysis found that HLA-associated TCR beta chains were more clonally expanded and had lower generation probabilities than equally common non-associated chains. Across donors, most TCR sequences were observed very rarely, whereas some public TCRs were present in many individuals. Several of the top co-occurrence clusters appeared to be linked to parvovirus B19, influenza, CMV and Epstein-Barr virus, according to a later analysis. Some IMGT-functional V segments, including TRBV6-2 and TRBV6-3, could not be told apart with the 87-base-pair reads, so those segments were excluded. In a later analysis, about 17,000 TCR beta sequences were associated with specific HLA alleles at a false discovery rate of 0.05. According to a later genetic analysis, donors in an Asian-associated ancestry cluster had fewer N-insertions in productive TCRs than the approximately 630-donor mean. It was suggested by the authors that the approach could potentially be generalized to other disease states and immunological phenotypes. The study gave a list of about 170 TCR beta chains associated with cytomegalovirus. In this cohort, only TCR beta chains were sequenced, and detectable features were limited by the absence of alpha or paired-chain data. In an earlier analysis of approximately 590 of the donors, most TCR beta V segments appeared in productive rearrangements about 87% or about 30% of the time, broadly matching IMGT annotations. Linkage disequilibrium might explain the correlated functional status among segregating V segments, but an unknown experimental factor could not be excluded. Because counts were too low, roughly 18 rarely observed V segments, including chromosome 9 orphons, were left out of the earlier analysis of over 550 of the donors. Sequencing depth was assumed to be roughly uniform across donors in the presence/absence analyses, though that assumption may not hold. In a later analysis, TCR association rates were found to vary across HLA loci, with the most associated TCRs seen for DRB1 alleles and the fewest for HLA-C alleles. Because HLA typing was unavailable for some donors at each locus, only the typed subset was used in association tests.

Libraries came from the immunoSEQ multiplex PCR assay. The multiplex PCR relied on a mix of 60 forward primers for TCR Vbeta segments and 13 reverse primers for TCR Jbeta segments. Amplification of the CDR3 region of rearranged TCR beta genes was performed with a multiplex PCR assay on genomic DNA. On the Illumina HiSeq System, the amplified TCR beta libraries were sequenced as 87-base-pair reads. The authors' pipeline ran thus. In a later analysis, about 80 million unique TCR beta chains were counted across the approximately 640 repertoires, and approximately 11 million of these chains were shared by at least two donors. A nearest-neighbor algorithm error-corrected the raw reads and collapsed the reads into unique sequences, merging closely related sequences to remove PCR and sequencing errors. To assign V, D and J gene segments, CDR3 sequences were aligned to IMGT reference sequences. Each retained sequence needed at least a six-nucleotide match to both a V gene segment and a J gene segment. A rearrangement counted as productive if the CDR3 had no stop codons and remained in frame with V and J, and every other rearrangement counted as non-productive. Following IMGT convention, CDR3 was defined as the stretch from the second conserved V-encoded cysteine to the conserved J-encoded phenylalanine. The earlier analysis of approximately 500 of the donors excluded sequences that lacked an unambiguous match to a single V gene segment. An earlier analysis of almost 600 of the donors classified V segments as functional when productive rearrangements were above 56.7% and as segregating when the standard deviation between donors was above 5%. A statistical classification framework was built to diagnose cytomegalovirus status from the catalog of TCR beta chain sequences. In a later analysis, V and J genes were assigned by comparing TCR nucleotide sequences against IMGT/GENE-DB human TR gene sequences. Using the TCRdist pipeline, a later analysis assigned CDR3 sequences along with most-parsimonious VDJ recombination scenarios. In a later analysis, every TCR beta chain was defined by the combination of its CDR3 amino acid sequence and its V-gene family, and reads without a unique V-gene family were dropped. As a way to deal with suspected cross-contamination and a sequencing artifact, a later analysis dropped 450 to 700 nucleotide sequences that were highly shared and had low generation probability. In a later analysis, a clonal expansion index was calculated for each public chain from normalized within-repertoire ranks of inferred template counts. In a later analysis, generation probabilities were computed using a VDJ recombination model fitted to out-of-frame rearrangements, and the results were checked against IGoR. In a later analysis, TCR-TCR, TCR-HLA and TCR-CMV co-occurrence was scored with hypergeometric tests, and a repertoire-size bias correction was applied to TCR pairs. A later analysis estimated false discovery rates by permuting HLA or CMV assignments 20 times. A later analysis grouped co-occurring TCRs with DBSCAN, adding TCRdist sequence similarity when clustering within HLA-allele-positive subsets. Repertoires with fewer than 30,000 or more than 120,000 public chains were left out of co-occurrence clustering, as were five repertoires with anomalous nucleotide sharing. TCRdb provides this immuneACCESS table in a form limited to in-frame rearrangements. Some clones are lacking; in checked studies, under half of them reflect an unresolved V gene, and why the rest are absent is not known. The V and J calls and clone size come from that table; D and trimming were worked out from the DNA. The sample table contains over 130,000 clones; only one count was recorded for around 65% of them. Jointly, the top ten make up about 1.8% of the sample.

The source is a male donor in good health and CMV-seronegative. The sample was PBMCs. Recombination connected TRBV19 to TRBJ1-4; tentative D gene TRBD1, with 5 bases matching. The CDR3 amino acid sequence is: CASRKDTDEKLFF. The base sequence is TGTGCCAGTAGGAAGGACACCGATGAAAAACTGTTTTTT.